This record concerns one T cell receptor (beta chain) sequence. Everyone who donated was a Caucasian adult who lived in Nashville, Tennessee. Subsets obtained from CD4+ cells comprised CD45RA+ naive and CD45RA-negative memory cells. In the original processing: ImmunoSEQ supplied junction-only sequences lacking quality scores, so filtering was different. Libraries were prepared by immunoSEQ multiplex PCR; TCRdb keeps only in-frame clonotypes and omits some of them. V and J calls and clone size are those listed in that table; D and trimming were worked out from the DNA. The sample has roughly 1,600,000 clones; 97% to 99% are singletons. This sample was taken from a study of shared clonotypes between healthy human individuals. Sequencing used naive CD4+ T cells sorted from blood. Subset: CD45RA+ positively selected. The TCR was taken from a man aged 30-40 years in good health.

CDR3 nucleotide sequence: TGTGCCAGCTCACCAGCCAGGGGCGCGGTGGCAGATACGCAGTATTTT. It specifies CASSPARGAVADTQYF. The chain has TRBV18 and TRBJ2-3; possibly TRBD1 for D (6 bases). Trimming took 2 bases from V and 4 from J, leaving 16 bases between them. The CDR3 totals 16 residues. The V gene's germline CDR1 is KGHSH and CDR2 LQKENI.